These 24 T cell receptor beta chains share one sample of origin, sequenced in a study of T cell repertoires in cytomegalovirus infection. TCRdb re-analysed the reads in MiXCR, keeping a single row per CDR3 protein. Of roughly 77,000 distinct CDR3 sequences listed, more than 3% are singletons. The material sequenced was PBMCs. Source of these receptors: a human donor in good health (CMV status not recorded). Some clones in this sample may be carry-over from other donors' samples.

This clonotype showed up many times. The chain is built from TRBV7-6 and TRBJ1-1, with D possibly matching TRBD1 (5 bases). The CDR3 runs 14 residues. Germline V CDR1 and CDR2: SGHVS, FNYEAQ. V was cut by 5 bases and J by 6 bases, with 16 bases left in between. The CDR3 DNA reads as TGTGCCAGCAGCGCCGGTCAGGGAGGGTCTGAAGCTTTCTTT. Amino acids: CASSAGQGGSEAFF.

About this clonotype: This may come from a read error, since a much larger clone is one base off. The CDR3 does not end in the conserved phenylalanine or tryptophan, so this is likely a read error. The CDR3 loop is CSVAQGRETQYV. In DNA, the CDR3 is TGCAGCGTCGCCCAGGGAAGGGAGACCCAGTACGTC. The chain couples TRBV29-1 to TRBJ2-5; D perhaps matches TRBD1 (5 bases). The CDR3 runs to 12 residues. V dropped 6 bases and J dropped 5 bases, with 13 bases sitting between them. In germline, CDR1 is SQVTM, CDR2 ANQGSEA.

This clonotype was found many times. The chain is built from TRBV15 and TRBJ2-3; TRBD2 matches at 12 bases. Trimming took 5 bases from V and 0 from J; bases not matched to a gene: 6. CDR1 LNHNV and CDR2 YYDKDF come from the germline V gene (reference sequence). The CDR3 is 17 residues long. The CDR3 DNA sequence: TGTGCCACCAGCCGCCTCGGGACTAGCGGGAGCACAGATACGCAGTATTTT. Encoded protein: CATSRLGTSGSTDTQYF.

This clonotype occurred a few times. The chain joins TRBV5-6 to TRBJ1-2; D may be TRBD1 (6 bases). Trimming removed 0 bases from V and 7 bases from J, with 13 bases in between. The CDR3 is 14 residues long. CDR1 and CDR2 from the germline V gene are SGHDT and YYEEEE. CDR3 region: CASSLGQGRLGYTF. The CDR3 nucleotides read TGTGCCAGCAGCTTGGGCCAGGGGAGGCTTGGCTACACCTTC.

There are many counts of this clonotype. This chain connects TRBV7-2 to TRBJ1-1, with 7 bases lining up with TRBD1. In germline, CDR1 is SGHTA, CDR2 FQGNSA. V shed 4 bases and J 6 bases; nucleotides not matched to a gene: 2. This CDR3 contains 12 residues. CDR3 sequence: CASSYRGPEAFF. CDR3 DNA sequence: TGTGCCAGCAGCTACAGGGGCCCTGAAGCTTTCTTT.

Here the CDR3 reads CSALSGAGNTQYF. The CDR3 DNA sequence: TGCAGTGCCTTATCGGGGGCGGGGAATACGCAGTATTTT. The rearrangement uses TRBV20-1 and TRBJ2-3; D is tentatively TRBD1 or TRBD2 (6 bases each). There are 13 residues in the CDR3. V was clipped by 6 bases and J by 7 bases, with 17 bases between them. Germline values: CDR1 DFQATT, CDR2 SNEGSKA (reference sequence).

This clonotype has ten or more counts. The chain links TRBV5-4 to TRBJ2-1; D not certain. The CDR3 is made up of 12 amino acids. Germline loops: CDR1 SGHNT, CDR2 YYREEE (reference sequence). V was clipped by 5 bases and J by 4 bases, with 7 bases between them. The CDR3 region has the DNA TGTGCCAGCAGAGGAGCGTACAATGAGCAGTTCTTC. Its protein product is CASRGAYNEQFF.

This clonotype was seen ten or more times. CDR3 in DNA: TGTGCCAGCAGCTTTAGCGGGAGAAGGAATACGCAGTATTTT. Its protein product is CASSFSGRRNTQYF. The V gene is TRBV7-8, the J gene TRBJ2-3, with 9 nucleotides matching TRBD2. V was pared by 3 bases and J by 7 bases, with 5 bases of the junction left unmatched. The germline CDR1 and CDR2 sequences are SGHVS and FQNEAQ. CDR3 length: 14 amino acids.

The chain joins TRBV29-1 to TRBJ2-5; D is tentatively TRBD1 or TRBD2 (6 bases each). The germline gives CDR1 SQVTM, CDR2 ANQGSEA. The CDR3 loop spans 13 amino acids. Trimming cost V 2 bases and J 5 bases, with 12 bases left between them. CDR3 amino acids: CSVESGAQETQYF. The DNA of the CDR3 is TGCAGCGTTGAATCGGGGGCACAGGAGACCCAGTACTTC.

This clonotype is medium-sized by share. The V call is TRBV20-1, the J call TRBJ2-7, with D maybe TRBD2 (6 bases). V was shortened by 0 bases and J by 0 bases, with 12 bases between the two germline ends. CDR3 length: 15 residues. Per germline, CDR1 DFQATT and CDR2 SNEGSKA (reference sequence). The CDR3 DNA follows: TGCAGTGCTAGAGAGGGAGGCAGGAACTCCTACGAGCAGTACTTC. Encoded protein: CSAREGGRNSYEQYF.

This clonotype was seen many times. The rearrangement joins TRBV28 to TRBJ2-3; TRBD1 is a possible D gene (7 bases). Trimming pared 6 bases from V and 5 bases from J, leaving 18 bases between. Germline assignment: CDR1 MDHEN and CDR2 SYDVKM. The CDR3 consists of 15 residues. CDR3 nucleotide sequence: TGTGCCAGCAGCCCCGGGGGACAGTCGGTAGATACGCAGTATTTT. Its protein product is CASSPGGQSVDTQYF.

This clonotype was recorded at least ten times. CDR3: CASSLDGGTLGETQYF. DNA for the CDR3: TGTGCCAGCAGCTTAGACGGGGGGACTTTGGGAGAGACCCAGTACTTC. The chain carries TRBV7-9 and TRBJ2-5, with TRBD2 matching 7 bases. The CDR3 covers 16 residues. Germline V gene lookup returns CDR1 SEHNR and CDR2 FQNEAQ (reference sequence). The trim removed 1 base at V and 4 bases at J, leaving 9 bases unmatched.

This clonotype has a count of ten or more. This chain uses TRBV6-5 with TRBJ1-1; D uncertain. Per the germline V gene, CDR1 is MNHEY and CDR2 is SVGAGI. The CDR3 totals 15 residues. With 0 bases removed from V and 0 bases from J, the gap between germline ends came to 8 bases. CDR3 residues: CASSYSPAMNTEAFF. CDR3 nucleotides: TGTGCCAGCAGTTACTCCCCAGCAATGAACACTGAAGCTTTCTTT.

This clonotype has at least ten counts. The J gene is TRBJ1-5, the V gene TRBV12-3 or TRBV12-4; no reliable D call. The CDR3 extends over 14 amino acids. The germline V and J ends were trimmed by 3 bases and 4 bases, with 10 bases remaining between them. Here the CDR3 reads CASSFGLGNQPQHF. The CDR3 region has the DNA TGTGCCAGCAGTTTCGGCTTGGGAAATCAGCCCCAGCATTTT.

This clonotype was picked up many times. The rearrangement links TRBV6-4 to TRBJ2-2; 10 nucleotides align to TRBD2. V lost 0 bases to trimming and J lost 7 bases; unmatched junction nucleotides: 5. Germline V CDR1 and CDR2: MRHNA, SNTAGT. The CDR3 is 16 residues long. CDR3 in amino acids: CASSDSPSGSFGELFF. The DNA for the CDR3 is TGTGCCAGCAGTGACTCTCCTAGCGGGAGTTTCGGGGAGCTGTTTTTT.

This clonotype has ten or more counts. The chain has TRBV28 and TRBJ1-5; possibly TRBD1 for D (5 bases). V was pared by 7 bases and J by 3 bases, with 13 bases between. Germline V gives CDR1 MDHEN, CDR2 SYDVKM. The CDR3 spans 14 residues. Here the CDR3 DNA reads TGTGCCAGCACTCGACAGACCCACAATCAGCCCCAGCATTTT. Protein: CASTRQTHNQPQHF. Combining the CDR3 with reference TRBV28 and TRBJ1-5 gives the whole variable domain DVKVTQSSRYLVKRTGEKVFLECVQDMDHENMFWYRQDPGLGLRLIYFSYDVKMKEKGDIPEGYSVSREKKERFSLILESASTNQTSMYLCASTRQTHNQPQHFGDGTRLSIL.

For this clonotype: A clone one base away is much larger, so this may be a read error. The chain is built from TRBV7-9 and TRBJ2-1, with D perhaps matching TRBD2 (6 bases). The CDR3 loop spans 14 amino acids. From germline, CDR1 is SEHNR and CDR2 FQNEAQ (reference sequence). CDR3 sequence: CARSLASREAEQFF. CDR3 DNA: TGTGCCAGAAGCTTAGCGTCGAGGGAGGCTGAGCAGTTCTTC.

This clonotype has at least ten counts. The rearrangement links TRBV7-8 to TRBJ2-7, with unresolved D. The germline V gene encodes CDR1 SGHVS and CDR2 FQNEAQ. Trimming stripped 5 bases from V and 4 bases from J, with 15 bases between. This CDR3 is 14 amino acids long. CDR3 DNA: TGTGCCAGCAGCCTCGCGAGGTTGGGATACGAGCAGTACTTC. It yields the protein CASSLARLGYEQYF.

This clonotype was observed many times. V and J are TRBV12-3 or TRBV12-4 and TRBJ2-6, with D unresolved. Trimming cost V 5 bases and J 0 bases, with 5 bases left between them. The CDR3 sequence is 14 residues long. CDR3 protein: CASSRTSGANVLTF. In DNA form, the CDR3 reads TGTGCCAGCAGTCGGACCTCTGGGGCCAACGTCCTGACTTTC.

By frequency in the sample, this clonotype is medium-sized. The V and J genes are TRBV7-2 and TRBJ2-2, with D possibly matching TRBD2 (6 bases). In germline, CDR1 is SGHTA, CDR2 FQGNSA. Trimming removed 3 bases from V and 7 bases from J, with 12 bases in between. The CDR3 has 14 residues. The CDR3 region is CASSLEGGSGELFF. The CDR3 bases are TGTGCCAGCAGCTTGGAGGGTGGAAGCGGGGAGCTGTTTTTT. The whole variable domain, filled in from reference TRBV7-2 and TRBJ2-2, reads GAGVSQSPSNKVTEKGKDVELRCDPISGHTALYWYRQSLGQGLEFLIYFQGNSAPDKSGLPSDRFSAERTGGSVSTLTIQRTQQEDSAVYLCASSLEGGSGELFFGEGSRLTVL.

This clonotype was recorded a few times. The rearrangement joins TRBV7-2 to TRBJ1-2; D perhaps matches TRBD1 (6 bases). This CDR3 spans 14 amino acids. The germline V gene has CDR1 SGHTA and CDR2 FQGNSA. The V gene lost 1 base and the J gene lost 4 bases, with 10 bases spanning the gap. The CDR3 DNA is TGTGCCAGCAGCTTAGAGCGGGGGCCCTATGGCTACACCTTC. This translates into CASSLERGPYGYTF.

This clonotype was seen at least ten times. V gene TRBV28 combines with J gene TRBJ2-7, with TRBD2 matching over 9 bases. V lost 2 bases to trimming and J lost 0 bases; unmatched junction nucleotides: 2. The CDR3 loop spans 15 amino acids. Per germline, CDR1 MDHEN and CDR2 SYDVKM. CDR3 residues: CASSLLAGSSYEQYF. In nucleotides, the CDR3 is TGTGCCAGCAGTTTACTAGCGGGAAGCTCCTACGAGCAGTACTTC.

This clonotype was counted ten times or more. The V and J genes are TRBV19 and TRBJ2-7, with TRBD1 matching over 9 bases. With 2 bases clipped from V and 0 bases from J, the junction kept 5 bases outside the gene matches. This CDR3 region has 16 residues. Germline-derived CDR1 and CDR2 are LNHDA and SQIVND (reference sequence). CDR3 DNA: TGTGCCAGTAGTATATACGGACAGGGGAGCTCCTACGAGCAGTACTTC. Translation gives CASSIYGQGSSYEQYF. Looking up the rest from reference TRBV19 and TRBJ2-7 gives the full variable domain: DGGITQSPKYLFRKEGQNVTLSCEQNLNHDAMYWYRQDPGQGLRLIYYSQIVNDFQKGDIAEGYSVSREKKESFPLTVTSAQKNPTAFYLCASSIYGQGSSYEQYFGPGTRLTVT.

This clonotype was recorded many times. The chain uses TRBV7-2 and TRBJ1-2, with 9 bases aligning to TRBD1. The junction had 13 bases not matched to a gene; V was cut back by 4 bases and J by 4 bases. The CDR3 loop spans 17 amino acids. Germline V CDR1 and CDR2: SGHTA, FQGNSA. CDR3 DNA sequence: TGTGCCAGCAGCTGGGGGACCAGGACAGGGGAAGGCTATGGCTACACCTTC. Its translation: CASSWGTRTGEGYGYTF.